The T cell receptor beta chain under discussion was sequenced for a study of CXCR3-negative and CXCR3-positive naive CD8 T cells. The study, taken as a whole, reports: Both of the naive subsets showed about the same high diversity, but memory CD8+ cells had much less. Partially decreased CXCR3 expression was recorded after cryopreservation, and fresh PBMCs were used in most assays.

UMI-labeled 5' RACE yielded the TRB cDNA libraries. TCRdb reworked the 5' RACE reads into one entry per CDR3 protein, no DNA. The sample data list about 43,000 distinct CDR3 sequences. The CDR3 contains 14 residues. CDR1 and CDR2 from the germline V gene are MGHDK and SYGVNS. Measured by frequency, this clonotype is medium-sized. Its cognate antigen is unknown. Material for sequencing was memory CD8+ T cells from blood. The TCR sequence derives from a human donor in good health. Some clones in this sample may be carry-over from other donors' samples. This chain joins TRBV25-1 and TRBJ2-2; the D call of TRBD1 rests on TCRdb alone, since no DNA is present to check it. Here the CDR3 reads CASSEYRDTGELFF.